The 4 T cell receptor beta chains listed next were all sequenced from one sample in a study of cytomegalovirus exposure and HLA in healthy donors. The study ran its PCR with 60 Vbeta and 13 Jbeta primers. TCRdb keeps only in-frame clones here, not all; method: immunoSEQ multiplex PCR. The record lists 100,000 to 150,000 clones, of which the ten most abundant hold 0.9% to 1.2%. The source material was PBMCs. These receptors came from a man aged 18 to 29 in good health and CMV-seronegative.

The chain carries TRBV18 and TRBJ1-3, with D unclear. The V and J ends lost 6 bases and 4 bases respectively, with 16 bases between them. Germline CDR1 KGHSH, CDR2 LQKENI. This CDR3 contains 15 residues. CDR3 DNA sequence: TGTGCCAGCTCGAACTCGAACCTCGCGGGAAACACCATATATTTT. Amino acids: CASSNSNLAGNTIYF.

The CDR3 loop is CASSKDRSATNEKLFF. The CDR3 DNA reads as TGTGCCAGTAGTAAGGACAGAAGCGCAACTAATGAAAAACTGTTTTTT. The V and J genes are TRBV19 and TRBJ1-4; tentative D call: TRBD1 (6 bases). The CDR3 contains 16 residues. Germline CDR1 and CDR2: LNHDA and SQIVND (reference sequence). V shed 4 bases and J shed 0 bases, with 12 bases lying between them.

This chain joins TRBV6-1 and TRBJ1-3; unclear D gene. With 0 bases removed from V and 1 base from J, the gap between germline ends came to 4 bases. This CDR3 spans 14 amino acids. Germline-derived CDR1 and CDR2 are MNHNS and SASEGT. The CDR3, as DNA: TGTGCCAGCAGTGAAGCCGGGTCTGGAAACACCATATATTTT. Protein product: CASSEAGSGNTIYF.

The CDR3 DNA follows: TGTGCCAGCAGAGGGGGACTAGCGGGTAACGAGCAGTACTTC. Translation gives CASRGGLAGNEQYF. J is TRBJ2-7 and V is TRBV28; the match to TRBD2 covers 12 bases. V was pared by 6 bases and J by 5 bases, with 5 bases of the junction left unmatched. CDR3 size: 14 residues. From germline, CDR1 is MDHEN and CDR2 SYDVKM.